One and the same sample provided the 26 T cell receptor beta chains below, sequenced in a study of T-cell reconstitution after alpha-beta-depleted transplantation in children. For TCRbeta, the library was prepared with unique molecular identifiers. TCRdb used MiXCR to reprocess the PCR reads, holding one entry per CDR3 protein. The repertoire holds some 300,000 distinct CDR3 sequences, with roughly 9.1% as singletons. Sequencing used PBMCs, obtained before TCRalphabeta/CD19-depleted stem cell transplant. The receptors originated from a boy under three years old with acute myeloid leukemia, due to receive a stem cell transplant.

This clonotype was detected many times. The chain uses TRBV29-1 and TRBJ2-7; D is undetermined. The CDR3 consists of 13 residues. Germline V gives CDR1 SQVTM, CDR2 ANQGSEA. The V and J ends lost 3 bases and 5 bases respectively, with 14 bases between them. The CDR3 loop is CSVDKGGSHEQYF. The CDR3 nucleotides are TGCAGCGTTGACAAGGGCGGCTCGCACGAGCAGTACTTC.

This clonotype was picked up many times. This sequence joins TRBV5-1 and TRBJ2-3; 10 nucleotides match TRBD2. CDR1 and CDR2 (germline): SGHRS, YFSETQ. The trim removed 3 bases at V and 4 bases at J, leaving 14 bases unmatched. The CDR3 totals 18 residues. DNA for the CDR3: TGCGCCAGCAGCTCCCCGGGGAGCGGGGGGGCCGGGGCAGATACGCAGTATTTT. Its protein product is CASSSPGSGGAGADTQYF. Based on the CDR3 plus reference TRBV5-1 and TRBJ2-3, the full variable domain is KAGVTQTPRYLIKTRGQQVTLSCSPISGHRSVSWYQQTPGQGLQFLFEYFSETQRNKGNFPGRFSGRQFSNSRSEMNVSTLELGDSALYLCASSSPGSGGAGADTQYFGPGTRLTVL.

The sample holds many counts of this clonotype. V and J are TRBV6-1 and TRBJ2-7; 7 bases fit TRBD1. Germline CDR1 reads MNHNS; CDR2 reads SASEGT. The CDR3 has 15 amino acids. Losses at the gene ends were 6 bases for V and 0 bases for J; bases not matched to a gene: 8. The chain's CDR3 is CASRIGQVGSYEQYF. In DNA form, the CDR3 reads TGTGCCAGCAGGATAGGACAGGTGGGCTCCTACGAGCAGTACTTC.

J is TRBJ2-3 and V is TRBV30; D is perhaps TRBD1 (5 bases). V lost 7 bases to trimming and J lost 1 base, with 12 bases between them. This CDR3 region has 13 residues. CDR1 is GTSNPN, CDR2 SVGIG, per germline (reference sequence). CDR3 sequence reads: CAYDRGGTDTQYF. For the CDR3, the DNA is TGTGCCTACGATAGGGGTGGCACAGATACGCAGTATTTT. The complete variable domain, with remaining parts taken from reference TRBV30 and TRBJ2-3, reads SQTIHQWPATLVQPVGSPLSLECTVEGTSNPNLYWYRQAAGRGLQLLFYSVGIGQISSEVPQNLSASRPQDRQFILSSKKLLLSDSGFYLCAYDRGGTDTQYFGPGTRLTVL.

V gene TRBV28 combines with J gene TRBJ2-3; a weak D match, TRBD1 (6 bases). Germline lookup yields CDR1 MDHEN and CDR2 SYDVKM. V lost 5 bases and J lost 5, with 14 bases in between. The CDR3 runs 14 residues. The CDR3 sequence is CASSQTGQRDTQYF. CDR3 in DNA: TGTGCCAGCAGTCAAACAGGACAGAGAGATACGCAGTATTTT.

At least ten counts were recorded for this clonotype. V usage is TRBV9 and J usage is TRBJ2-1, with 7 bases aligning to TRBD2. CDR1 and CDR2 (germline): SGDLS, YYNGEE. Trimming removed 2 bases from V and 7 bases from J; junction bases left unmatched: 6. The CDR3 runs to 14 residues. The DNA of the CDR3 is TGTGCCAGCAGCGTGGGTAGCGGGTGGAATGAGCAGTTCTTC. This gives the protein CASSVGSGWNEQFF.

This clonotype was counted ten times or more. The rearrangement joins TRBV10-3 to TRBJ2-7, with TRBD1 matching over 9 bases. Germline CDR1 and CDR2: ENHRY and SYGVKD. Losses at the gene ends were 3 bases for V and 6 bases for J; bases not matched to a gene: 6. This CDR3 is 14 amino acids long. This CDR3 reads CAISDGTGMIEQYF. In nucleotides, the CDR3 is TGTGCCATCAGTGACGGGACAGGGATGATCGAGCAGTACTTC.

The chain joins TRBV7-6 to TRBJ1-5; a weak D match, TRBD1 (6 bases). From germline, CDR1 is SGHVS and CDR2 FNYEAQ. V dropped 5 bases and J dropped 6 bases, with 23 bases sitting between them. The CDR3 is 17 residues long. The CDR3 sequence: CASSQDPVGALRQPQHF. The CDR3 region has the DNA TGTGCCAGCAGCCAGGACCCAGTGGGGGCTTTGCGTCAGCCCCAGCATTTT.

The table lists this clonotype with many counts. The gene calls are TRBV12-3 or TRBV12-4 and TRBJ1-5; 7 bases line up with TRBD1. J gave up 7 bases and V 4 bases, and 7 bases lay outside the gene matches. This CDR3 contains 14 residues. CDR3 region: CASSSWRGHQPQHF. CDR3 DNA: TGTGCCAGCAGTTCTTGGAGGGGGCACCAGCCCCAGCATTTT.

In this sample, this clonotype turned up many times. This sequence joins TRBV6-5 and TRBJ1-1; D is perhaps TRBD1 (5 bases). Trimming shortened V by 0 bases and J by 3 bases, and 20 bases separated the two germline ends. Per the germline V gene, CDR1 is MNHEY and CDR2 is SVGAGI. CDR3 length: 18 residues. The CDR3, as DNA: TGTGCCAGCAGTTACTCGACAGTGCTGGGGCTGGCGGACACTGAAGCTTTCTTT. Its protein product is CASSYSTVLGLADTEAFF.

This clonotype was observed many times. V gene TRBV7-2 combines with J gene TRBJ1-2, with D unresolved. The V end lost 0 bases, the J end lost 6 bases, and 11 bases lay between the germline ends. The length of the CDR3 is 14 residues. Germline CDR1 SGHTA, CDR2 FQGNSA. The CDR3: CASSLAWAGDGYTF. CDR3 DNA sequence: TGTGCCAGCAGCTTAGCTTGGGCGGGAGATGGCTACACCTTC.

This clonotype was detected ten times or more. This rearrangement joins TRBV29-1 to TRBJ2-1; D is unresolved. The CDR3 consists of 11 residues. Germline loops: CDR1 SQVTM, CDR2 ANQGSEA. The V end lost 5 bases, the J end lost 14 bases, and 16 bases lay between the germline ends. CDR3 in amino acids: CSVPSTATEFF. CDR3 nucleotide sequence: TGCAGCGTTCCATCGACGGCAACGGAGTTCTTC.

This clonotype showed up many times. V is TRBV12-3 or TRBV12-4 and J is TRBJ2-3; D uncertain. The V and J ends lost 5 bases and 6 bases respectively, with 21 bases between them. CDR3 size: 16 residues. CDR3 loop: CASSPTTGFPADTQYF. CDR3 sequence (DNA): TGTGCCAGCAGTCCGACAACCGGGTTCCCAGCGGATACGCAGTATTTT.

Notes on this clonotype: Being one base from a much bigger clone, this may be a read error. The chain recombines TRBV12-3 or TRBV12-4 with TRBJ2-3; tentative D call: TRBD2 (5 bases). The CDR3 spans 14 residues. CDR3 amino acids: CASRPPSSTDAQYF. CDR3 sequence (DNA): TGTGCCAGCAGGCCCCCGTCTAGCACAGATGCGCAGTATTTT.

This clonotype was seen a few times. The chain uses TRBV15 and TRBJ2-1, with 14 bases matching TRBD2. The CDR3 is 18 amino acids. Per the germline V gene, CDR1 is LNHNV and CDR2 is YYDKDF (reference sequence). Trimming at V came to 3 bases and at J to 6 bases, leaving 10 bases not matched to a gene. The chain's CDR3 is CATSRGTRLAGGGNEQFF. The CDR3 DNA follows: TGTGCCACCAGCAGGGGTACCAGACTAGCGGGGGGGGGCAATGAGCAGTTCTTC.

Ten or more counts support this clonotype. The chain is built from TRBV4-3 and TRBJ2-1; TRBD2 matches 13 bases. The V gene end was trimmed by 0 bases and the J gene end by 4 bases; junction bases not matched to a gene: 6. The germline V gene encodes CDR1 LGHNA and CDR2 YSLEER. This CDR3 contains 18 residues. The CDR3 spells CASSQEGLAGMGYNEQFF. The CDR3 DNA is TGCGCCAGCAGCCAAGAGGGACTAGCGGGAATGGGGTACAATGAGCAGTTCTTC.

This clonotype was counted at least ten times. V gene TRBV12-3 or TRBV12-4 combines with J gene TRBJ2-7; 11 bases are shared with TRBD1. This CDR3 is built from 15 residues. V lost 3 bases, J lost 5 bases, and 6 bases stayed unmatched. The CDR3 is CASSFRTGGNDEQYF. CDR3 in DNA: TGTGCCAGCAGTTTTCGGACAGGGGGCAACGACGAGCAGTACTTC.

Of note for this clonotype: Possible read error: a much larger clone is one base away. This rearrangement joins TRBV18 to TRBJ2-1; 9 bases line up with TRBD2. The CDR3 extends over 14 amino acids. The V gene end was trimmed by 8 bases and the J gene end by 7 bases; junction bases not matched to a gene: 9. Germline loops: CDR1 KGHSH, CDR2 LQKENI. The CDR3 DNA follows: TGTGCCAGCCATAGCGGGAGCTGCGCTAATGAGCAGTTCTTC. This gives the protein CASHSGSCANEQFF.

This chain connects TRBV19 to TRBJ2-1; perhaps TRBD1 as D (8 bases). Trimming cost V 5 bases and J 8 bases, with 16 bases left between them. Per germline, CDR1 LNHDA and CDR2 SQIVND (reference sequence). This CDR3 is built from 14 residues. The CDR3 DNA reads TGTGCCAGTAGTCCCCGGACAGGGAGGGATGAGCAGTTCTTC. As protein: CASSPRTGRDEQFF. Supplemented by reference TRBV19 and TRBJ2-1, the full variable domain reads DGGITQSPKYLFRKEGQNVTLSCEQNLNHDAMYWYRQDPGQGLRLIYYSQIVNDFQKGDIAEGYSVSREKKESFPLTVTSAQKNPTAFYLCASSPRTGRDEQFFGPGTRLTVL.

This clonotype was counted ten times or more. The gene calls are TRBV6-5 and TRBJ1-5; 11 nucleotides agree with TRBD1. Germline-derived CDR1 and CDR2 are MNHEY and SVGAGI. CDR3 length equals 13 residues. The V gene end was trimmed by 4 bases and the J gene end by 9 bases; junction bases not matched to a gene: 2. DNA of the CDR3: TGTGCCAGCAGTTGGACAGGGGGCCGGCCCCAGCATTTT. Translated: CASSWTGGRPQHF.

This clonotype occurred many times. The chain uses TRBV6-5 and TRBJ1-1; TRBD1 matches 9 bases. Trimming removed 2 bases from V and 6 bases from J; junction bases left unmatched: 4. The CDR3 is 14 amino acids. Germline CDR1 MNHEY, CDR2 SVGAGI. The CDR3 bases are TGTGCCAGCAGTTACCGGGACAGGGCATCTGAAGCTTTCTTT. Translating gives CASSYRDRASEAFF.

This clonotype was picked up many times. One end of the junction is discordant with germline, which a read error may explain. CDR3 amino acids: CSSSVDGGDTQYF. Here the CDR3 DNA reads TGTTCCAGCAGCGTAGATGGGGGGGATACGCAGTATTTT. The V gene is TRBV9, the J gene TRBJ2-3; D might be TRBD2 (6 bases). Germline-derived CDR1 and CDR2 are SGDLS and YYNGEE. The CDR3 consists of 13 residues.

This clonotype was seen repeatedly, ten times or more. The CDR3 spells CSVVGRAYPEAFF. The CDR3 bases are TGCAGCGTTGTTGGCAGGGCGTACCCTGAAGCTTTCTTT. The rearrangement links TRBV29-1 to TRBJ1-1; D may be TRBD1 (5 bases). Trimming cost V 4 bases and J 6 bases, with 15 bases left between them. The CDR3 loop spans 13 amino acids. CDR1 is SQVTM, CDR2 ANQGSEA, per germline.

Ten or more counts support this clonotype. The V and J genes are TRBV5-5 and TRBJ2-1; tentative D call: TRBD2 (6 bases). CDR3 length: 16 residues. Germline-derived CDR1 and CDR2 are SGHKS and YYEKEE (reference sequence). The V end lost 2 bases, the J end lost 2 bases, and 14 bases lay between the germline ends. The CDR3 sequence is CASSLDRDLPYNEQFF. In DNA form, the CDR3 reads TGTGCCAGCAGCTTAGATCGGGACTTACCCTACAATGAGCAGTTCTTC.

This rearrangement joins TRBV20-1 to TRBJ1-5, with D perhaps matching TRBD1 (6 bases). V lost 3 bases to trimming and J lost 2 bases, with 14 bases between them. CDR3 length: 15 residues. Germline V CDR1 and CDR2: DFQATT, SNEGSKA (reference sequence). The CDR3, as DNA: TGCAGTGCTAGGACCCCAGGGGATCGCAATCAGCCCCAGCATTTT. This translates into CSARTPGDRNQPQHF.

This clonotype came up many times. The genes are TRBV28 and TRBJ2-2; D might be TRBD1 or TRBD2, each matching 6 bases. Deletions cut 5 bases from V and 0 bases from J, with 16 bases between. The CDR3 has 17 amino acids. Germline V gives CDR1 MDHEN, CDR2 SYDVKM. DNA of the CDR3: TGTGCCAGCAGTAATGGACGGGGGCGCACGAACACCGGGGAGCTGTTTTTT. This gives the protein CASSNGRGRTNTGELFF.